This passage covers 20 T cell receptor beta chains from one sample sequenced in a study of cytomegalovirus exposure and HLA in healthy donors. Some clones are missing from TCRdb's copy, which holds only in-frame ones; the method was immunoSEQ multiplex PCR. The sample contains 200,000 or so clones, about 89% of which appear only once. The sample consisted of PBMCs. Receptor source: a woman aged 18-30 years in good health and CMV-seronegative.

J is TRBJ2-1 and V is TRBV10-2; 9 bases agree with TRBD2. The V gene end was trimmed by 7 bases and the J gene end by 9 bases; junction bases not matched to a gene: 10. The CDR3 is 14 amino acids. CDR1 WSHSY and CDR2 SAAADI come from the germline V gene. As DNA, the CDR3 is TGCGCCAGCATACAAGCGGGAGCGGGGGGTGAGCAGTTCTTC. It translates to CASIQAGAGGEQFF.

The chain links TRBV6-1 to TRBJ1-1; D ambiguous. CDR3 length: 12 residues. V was clipped by 8 bases and J by 5 bases, with 12 bases between them. Germline loops: CDR1 MNHNS, CDR2 SASEGT. Here the CDR3 DNA reads TGTGCCAGCGGCCCCCCGGGGACTGAAGCTTTCTTT. This codes for CASGPPGTEAFF.

For this clone: Other DNA sequences from this sample encode an identical CDR3 as well. The CDR3 DNA follows: TGTGCCAGCAGCTTGAGTTTGAACACTGAAGCTTTCTTT. Protein product: CASSLSLNTEAFF. The rearrangement uses TRBV7-9 and TRBJ1-1; D uncertain. V was clipped by 3 bases and J by 0 bases, with 5 bases between them. The germline CDR1 and CDR2 sequences are SEHNR and FQNEAQ (reference sequence). The CDR3 length is 13 residues.

The chain has TRBV2 and TRBJ2-1, with 14 bases identical to TRBD2. CDR1 is SNHLY, CDR2 FYNNEI, per germline. Losses at the gene ends were 1 base for V and 1 base for J; bases not matched to a gene: 3. The CDR3 extends over 18 amino acids. CDR3 protein: CASSEGLAGGPSYNEQFF. The CDR3 region has the DNA TGTGCCAGCAGTGAAGGACTAGCGGGAGGGCCTTCCTACAATGAGCAGTTCTTC.

The V and J genes are TRBV9 and TRBJ2-1, with D hard to call. V was shortened by 0 bases and J by 10 bases, with 11 bases between the two germline ends. Germline values: CDR1 SGDLS, CDR2 YYNGEE. The CDR3 contains 13 residues. CDR3 nucleotide sequence: TGTGCCAGCAGCGTAGGAGGAGTTTGGGAGCAGTTCTTC. Translating gives CASSVGGVWEQFF.

The chain recombines TRBV4-1 with TRBJ2-1; 11 bases align to TRBD1. The CDR3 is 16 residues long. The V segment lost 0 bases and the J segment 7 bases; nucleotides outside the gene matches: 5. Germline CDR1 is MGHRA and CDR2 is YSYEKL. In nucleotides, the CDR3 is TGCGCCAGCAGCCAAGAAATAGGGACAGGGGGGAATGAGCAGTTCTTC. Translation: CASSQEIGTGGNEQFF.

The CDR3 bases are TGTGCCAGCAGCTTGGCGGCAGGGGGCGGAAACACCATATATTTT. This sequence encodes CASSLAAGGGNTIYF. The chain carries TRBV5-6 and TRBJ1-3; 8 bases line up with TRBD1. The CDR3 sequence is 15 residues long. Trimming took 0 bases from V and 4 from J; bases not matched to a gene: 3. The V gene's germline CDR1 is SGHDT and CDR2 YYEEEE.

The chain combines TRBV5-1 with TRBJ1-4; TRBD1 aligns across 7 bases. Trimming removed 8 bases from V and 3 bases from J; junction bases left unmatched: 4. This CDR3 region has 13 residues. CDR1 and CDR2 (germline): SGHRS, YFSETQ. The CDR3 spells CASKTGPNEKLFF. The CDR3 nucleotides are TGCGCCAGTAAGACAGGGCCTAATGAAAAACTGTTTTTT.

The chain combines TRBV28 with TRBJ1-5; D remains ambiguous. V lost 6 bases and J lost 1, with 10 bases in between. Germline CDR1 and CDR2: MDHEN and SYDVKM. The CDR3 is made up of 14 amino acids. CDR3 coding DNA: TGTGCCAGCAGACCGGCGGGGAGCAATCAGCCCCAGCATTTT. Protein product: CASRPAGSNQPQHF.

As regards this clone: Other nucleotide sequences from this sample produce the same CDR3. The CDR3 loop reads CSARDRGTEAFF. The CDR3 region has the DNA TGCAGCGCCCGGGATCGTGGCACTGAAGCTTTCTTT. The chain employs TRBV29-1 and TRBJ1-1; D not certain. The CDR3 sequence is 12 residues long. Germline V CDR1 and CDR2: SQVTM, ANQGSEA. Trimming left V 7 bases short and J 4 bases short, with 13 bases between.

The gene calls are TRBV18 and TRBJ2-5, with unresolved D. V lost 6 bases, J lost 4 bases, and 6 bases lay in between. CDR1 is KGHSH, CDR2 LQKENI, per germline. The CDR3 consists of 11 residues. For the CDR3, the DNA is TGTGCCAGCTCCTCTACAGAGACCCAGTACTTC. Protein product: CASSSTETQYF.

In this sample, this clone turned up a few times. The chain is built from TRBV10-3 and TRBJ2-7, with 7 positions matching TRBD1. The CDR3 consists of 14 residues. Germline lookup yields CDR1 ENHRY and CDR2 SYGVKD. V dropped 6 bases and J dropped 2; count of bases not matched to a gene: 7. As DNA, the CDR3 is TGTGCCATCAGCCGACAGGGAATTACCTACGAGCAGTACTTC. Its translation: CAISRQGITYEQYF.

The chain carries TRBV5-1 and TRBJ2-5, with a weak D call TRBD2 (5 bases). The V gene's germline CDR1 is SGHRS and CDR2 YFSETQ. The CDR3 sequence is 14 residues long. Trimming left V 3 bases short and J 3 bases short, with 12 bases between. The DNA of the CDR3 is TGCGCCAGCAGCTATTCTCCGGGAAAAGAGACCCAGTACTTC. It encodes CASSYSPGKETQYF.

In DNA, the CDR3 is TGTGCCAGCATTCCCTCCCGGGGATCTGGCGAGCAGTACTTC. Translating it yields CASIPSRGSGEQYF. The V gene is TRBV6-1, the J gene TRBJ2-7; TRBD2 might be the D (5 bases). Germline CDR1 and CDR2: MNHNS and SASEGT. The CDR3 has 14 residues. V was clipped by 7 bases and J by 6 bases, with 19 bases between them.

The rearrangement links TRBV19 to TRBJ1-5, with TRBD1 as a possible D gene (5 bases). The CDR3 loop spans 14 amino acids. Germline CDR1 is LNHDA and CDR2 is SQIVND (reference sequence). The V and J ends lost 5 bases and 7 bases respectively, with 15 bases between them. The CDR3 loop reads CASSPSGGNQPQHF. The CDR3 DNA reads as TGTGCCAGTAGTCCGTCCGGGGGAAACCAGCCCCAGCATTTT.

The V call is TRBV10-3, the J call TRBJ2-3, with 8 positions matching TRBD1. The CDR3 consists of 15 residues. Germline CDR1 is ENHRY and CDR2 is SYGVKD. V was clipped by 2 bases and J by 2 bases; unmatched bases: 3. CDR3 nucleotides: TGTGCCATCAGTGAGGTACAGGGGGTCACAGATACGCAGTATTTT. It translates to CAISEVQGVTDTQYF.

The V gene is TRBV7-3, the J gene TRBJ2-1; 10 nucleotides agree with TRBD2. The V gene end was trimmed by 5 bases and the J gene end by 5 bases; junction bases not matched to a gene: 6. Germline V lookup: CDR1 SGHTA, CDR2 FQGTGA. CDR3 length: 15 amino acids. The CDR3 DNA reads as TGTGCCAGCAGCCAGCTAGCGGGAGCAGACAATGAGCAGTTCTTC. Translation gives CASSQLAGADNEQFF.

The chain carries TRBV2 and TRBJ2-7; 11 nucleotides match TRBD2. V gave up 7 bases and J gave up 6 bases; unmatched junction bases: 8. Germline-derived CDR1 and CDR2 are SNHLY and FYNNEI. The CDR3 spans 14 residues. For the CDR3, the DNA is TGTGCCAGCAAGGGAATAGCGGGAGGGCCCGAGCAGTACTTC. Translating it yields CASKGIAGGPEQYF.

J is TRBJ2-7 and V is TRBV19, with TRBD2 matching over 11 bases. The CDR3 runs to 17 residues. Trimming at V came to 3 bases and at J to 0 bases, leaving 7 bases not matched to a gene. CDR1 is LNHDA and CDR2 is SQIVND in the germline V gene (reference sequence). CDR3 DNA: TGTGCCAGTAGTATGACTAGCGGGGCCCGCAGCTCCTACGAGCAGTACTTC. Residues: CASSMTSGARSSYEQYF. Variable domain in full (rest from reference TRBV19 and TRBJ2-7): DGGITQSPKYLFRKEGQNVTLSCEQNLNHDAMYWYRQDPGQGLRLIYYSQIVNDFQKGDIAEGYSVSREKKESFPLTVTSAQKNPTAFYLCASSMTSGARSSYEQYFGPGTRLTVT.

This clone was counted once. V is TRBV19 and J is TRBJ2-7, with 8 bases that match TRBD2. The V segment lost 5 bases and the J segment 5 bases; nucleotides outside the gene matches: 8. CDR3 length equals 14 residues. Germline V gives CDR1 LNHDA, CDR2 SQIVND (reference sequence). This chain's CDR3 is CASSLGTRVDEQYF. The CDR3 coding sequence is TGTGCCAGTAGTCTTGGGACTAGAGTCGACGAGCAGTACTTC.